This passage covers 10 T cell receptor beta chains from one sample sequenced in a study of blood T cell repertoires in COVID-19. Some clones are missing from TCRdb's copy, which holds only in-frame ones; the method was immunoSEQ multiplex PCR. The sample includes fewer than 450,000 clones, around 87% seen only once; the top ten take 6% to 7%. Input material: peripheral blood. These receptors were obtained from a woman in her fifties or sixties with COVID-19, enrolled during active disease.

The rearrangement joins TRBV5-1 to TRBJ2-2; D remains unclear. CDR1 SGHRS and CDR2 YFSETQ come from the germline V gene. The CDR3 contains 16 residues. Trimming removed 1 base at V and 1 base at J, with 11 bases between. CDR3 residues: CASSLPYQRNTGELFF. CDR3 DNA: TGCGCCAGCAGCTTGCCCTACCAAAGGAACACCGGGGAGCTGTTTTTT.

The chain recombines TRBV6-5 with TRBJ2-1, with 9 nucleotides matching TRBD2. Losses at the gene ends were 2 bases for V and 8 bases for J; bases not matched to a gene: 7. CDR3 length: 15 residues. Per the germline V gene, CDR1 is MNHEY and CDR2 is SVGAGI. The CDR3 sequence: CASSYAGIAGDEQFF. The CDR3 coding sequence is TGTGCCAGCAGTTACGCCGGAATAGCGGGAGATGAGCAGTTCTTC.

By share, this clone counts as medium-sized. The rearrangement uses TRBV13 and TRBJ2-1, with 12 nucleotides matching TRBD2. Germline CDR1 is PRHDT and CDR2 is FYEKMQ (reference sequence). The CDR3 totals 19 residues. V was pared by 5 bases and J by 0 bases, with 11 bases of the junction left unmatched. CDR3 loop: CASSPRLAGGPSSYNEQFF. The CDR3, as DNA: TGTGCCAGCAGCCCCCGTCTAGCGGGAGGGCCGAGCTCCTACAATGAGCAGTTCTTC. Complete variable domain (other parts from reference TRBV13 and TRBJ2-1): AAGVIQSPRHLIKEKRETATLKCYPIPRHDTVYWYQQGPGQDPQFLISFYEKMQSDKGSIPDRFSAQQFSDYHSELNMSSLELGDSALYFCASSPRLAGGPSSYNEQFFGPGTRLTVL.

V is TRBV25-1 and J is TRBJ2-6; no firm D call. Between the trimmed V and J ends, which lost 6 bases and 4 bases, there was a span of 16 bases. The CDR3 covers 16 residues. Germline loops: CDR1 MGHDK, CDR2 SYGVNS. The CDR3 spells CASSQIGYGGANVLTF. Here the CDR3 DNA reads TGTGCCAGCAGCCAAATCGGGTACGGCGGGGCCAACGTCCTGACTTTC.

For this clone: One end of the junction varies from germline; a read error may be responsible. The chain has TRBV19 and TRBJ2-5; tentatively, D is TRBD2 (6 bases). This CDR3 is built from 13 residues. Germline V gene sequence: CDR1 LNHDA, CDR2 SQIVND (reference sequence). CDR3 sequence reads: CASSWRGQGTQYF. In DNA form, the CDR3 reads TGTGCCAGTAGCTGGAGGGGTCAAGGGACCCAGTACTTC.

The V call is TRBV6-4, the J call TRBJ2-1; weak D call: TRBD2 (5 bases). The V gene's germline CDR1 is MRHNA and CDR2 SNTAGT. The ends were cut back, 3 bases at V and 13 bases at J, with 19 bases in the middle. This CDR3 comprises 14 residues. The CDR3 loop is CASSEGLDISAQFF. The CDR3 DNA reads TGTGCCAGCAGTGAAGGACTCGACATTTCGGCCCAGTTCTTC.

The V call is TRBV11-2, the J call TRBJ2-7; 7 positions agree with TRBD2. Trimming cost V 3 bases and J 0 bases; bases outside gene matches: 2. The CDR3 is made up of 14 amino acids. The V gene's germline CDR1 is SGHAT and CDR2 FQNNGV. DNA of the CDR3: TGTGCCAGCAGCTTGGCGGGAGACTCCTACGAGCAGTACTTC. Translating gives CASSLAGDSYEQYF.

J is TRBJ2-1 and V is TRBV7-6; 14 bases align to TRBD2. CDR1 and CDR2 (germline): SGHVS, FNYEAQ. The CDR3 covers 20 residues. With V trimmed by 5 bases and J by 8 bases, 20 bases remained unmatched. The chain's CDR3 is CASSPKIWGGLAGVVDEQFF. In DNA form, the CDR3 reads TGTGCCAGCAGCCCAAAAATATGGGGGGGACTAGCGGGAGTGGTGGATGAGCAGTTCTTC.

The sample holds one count of this clone. J is TRBJ2-1 and V is TRBV4-1; 7 nucleotides line up with TRBD2. J lost 6 bases, V lost 1 base, and 6 bases had no gene match. Germline V gene sequence: CDR1 MGHRA, CDR2 YSYEKL. This CDR3 is 15 amino acids long. This CDR3 reads CASSQVGGRTNEQFF. The CDR3 region has the DNA TGCGCCAGCAGCCAAGTGGGGGGGAGGACCAATGAGCAGTTCTTC.

This chain connects TRBV9 to TRBJ2-7, with a possible D match to TRBD1 (6 bases). Trimming took off 3 bases at V and 3 bases at J, with 13 bases between the two ends. The CDR3 is made up of 14 amino acids. Germline loops: CDR1 SGDLS, CDR2 YYNGEE. CDR3 sequence (DNA): TGTGCCAGCAGCGAAGTGGACAGCGGCTACGAGCAGTACTTC. Translated: CASSEVDSGYEQYF.